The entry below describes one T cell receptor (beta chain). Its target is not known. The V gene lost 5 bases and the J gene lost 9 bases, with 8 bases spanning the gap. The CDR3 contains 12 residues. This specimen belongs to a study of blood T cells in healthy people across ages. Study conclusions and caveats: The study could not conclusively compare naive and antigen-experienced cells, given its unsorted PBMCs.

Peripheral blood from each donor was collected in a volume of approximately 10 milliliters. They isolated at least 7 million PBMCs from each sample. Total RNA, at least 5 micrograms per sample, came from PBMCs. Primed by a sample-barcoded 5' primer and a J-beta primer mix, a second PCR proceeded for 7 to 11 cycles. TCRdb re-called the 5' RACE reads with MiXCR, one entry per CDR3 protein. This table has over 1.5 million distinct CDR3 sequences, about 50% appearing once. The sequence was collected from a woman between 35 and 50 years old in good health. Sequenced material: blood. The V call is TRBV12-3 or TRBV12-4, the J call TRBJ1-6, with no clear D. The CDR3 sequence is CASSVHGSPLHF. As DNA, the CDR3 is TGTGCCAGCAGTGTACATGGTTCACCCCTCCACTTT.